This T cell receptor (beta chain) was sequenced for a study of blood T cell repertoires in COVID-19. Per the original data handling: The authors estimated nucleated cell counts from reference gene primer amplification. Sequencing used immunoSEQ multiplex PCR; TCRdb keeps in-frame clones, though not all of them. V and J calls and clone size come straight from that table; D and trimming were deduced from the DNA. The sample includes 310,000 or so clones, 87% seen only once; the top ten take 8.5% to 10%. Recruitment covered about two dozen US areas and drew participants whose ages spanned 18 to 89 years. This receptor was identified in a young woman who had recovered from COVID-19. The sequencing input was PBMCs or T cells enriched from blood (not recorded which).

For the CDR3, the DNA is TGTGCCAGCAGTCCCGATAACAGCTACAATGAGCAGTTCTTC. Its translation: CASSPDNSYNEQFF. The rearrangement links TRBV28 to TRBJ2-1; D unresolved. The germline V and J ends were trimmed by 5 bases and 3 bases, with 11 bases remaining between them. Germline CDR1 and CDR2: MDHEN and SYDVKM. The CDR3 sequence is 14 residues long.